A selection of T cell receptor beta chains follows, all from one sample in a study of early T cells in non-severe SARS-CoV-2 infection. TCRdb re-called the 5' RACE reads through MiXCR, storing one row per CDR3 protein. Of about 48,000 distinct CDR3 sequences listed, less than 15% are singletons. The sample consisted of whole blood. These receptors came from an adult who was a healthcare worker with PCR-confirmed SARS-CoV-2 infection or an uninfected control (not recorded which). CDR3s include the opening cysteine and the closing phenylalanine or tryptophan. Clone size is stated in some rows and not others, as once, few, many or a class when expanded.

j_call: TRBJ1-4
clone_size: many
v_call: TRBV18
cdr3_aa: CASSPASGVEKLFF

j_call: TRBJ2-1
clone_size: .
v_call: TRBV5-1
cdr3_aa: CASSWTSGGAGEQFF

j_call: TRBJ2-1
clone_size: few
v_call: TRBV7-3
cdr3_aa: CASSLRSGSGEQFF

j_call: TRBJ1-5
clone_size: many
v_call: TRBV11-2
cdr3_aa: CASSLGPDRVQPQHF

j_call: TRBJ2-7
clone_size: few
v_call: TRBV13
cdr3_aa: CASSSRADYEQYF

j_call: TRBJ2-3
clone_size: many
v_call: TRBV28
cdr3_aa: CASSRQGPGTQYF

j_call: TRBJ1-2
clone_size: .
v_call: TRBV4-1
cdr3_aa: CASSQLTSANYGYTF

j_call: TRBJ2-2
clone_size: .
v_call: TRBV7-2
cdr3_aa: CASSLDTNTGELFF

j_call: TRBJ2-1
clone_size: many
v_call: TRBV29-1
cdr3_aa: CSVWENEQFF

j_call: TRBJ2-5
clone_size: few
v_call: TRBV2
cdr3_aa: CASSAERETQYF

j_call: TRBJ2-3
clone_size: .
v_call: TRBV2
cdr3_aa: CASSETKRGTQYF

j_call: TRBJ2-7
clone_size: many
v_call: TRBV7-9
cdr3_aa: CASSLVASYEQYF

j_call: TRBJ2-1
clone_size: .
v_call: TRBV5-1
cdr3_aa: CASSYGTGRDEQFF

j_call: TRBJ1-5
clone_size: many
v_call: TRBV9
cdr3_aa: CASSVEAANQPQHF